These T cell receptor beta chains were read from a single sample in a study of T cell changes during pregnancy in multiple sclerosis. Data came from immunoSEQ multiplex PCR; TCRdb stores just in-frame clones and leaves some out. The sample includes roughly 57,000 clones, around nine tenths of them seen just once. Sample: CD8+ T cells from peripheral blood mononuclear cells, taken before pregnancy. Source of these receptors: a female donor with multiple sclerosis, enrolled in a pregnancy study. Each CDR3 is given with its conserved first and last residue. D genes are given only for firm matches. Clone size, where shown, is once, few, many, or a class for clones that have expanded.

abundance,v_gene,d_gene,j_gene,CDR3nt,CDR3aa
.,TRBV11-1,.,TRBJ2-3,TGTGCCAGCAGCTTAGGTCTGCTACTAAGCACAGATACGCAGTATTTT,CASSLGLLLSTDTQYF
.,TRBV10-3,.,TRBJ1-1,TGTGCCATCAGTCTGGGCGGGAGTGAAGCTTTCTTT,CAISLGGSEAFF
.,TRBV2,.,TRBJ2-3,TGTGCCAGCAGTGGGTTAGCGCCAGATACGCAGTATTTT,CASSGLAPDTQYF
.,TRBV9,TRBD2,TRBJ2-3,TGTGCCAGCAGCGTAGTTGCGGGGGGGTCCACAGATACGCAGTATTTT,CASSVVAGGSTDTQYF
once,TRBV1,.,TRBJ1-6,TGCACCAGCAGCCAAGATAAGTTGGGCAGTGCCCGAAATTCACCCCTCCACTTT,CTSSQDKLGSARNSPLHF
once,TRBV7-2,.,TRBJ1-2,TGTGCCAGCAGCCCCGTGGCGAACCCCGTACTATTCGGGTACTATGGCTACACCTTC,CASSPVANPVLFGYYGYTF
once,TRBV6-5,.,TRBJ2-7,TGTGCCAGCAGTTACGAAGCGAGCTCCTACGAGCAGTACTTC,CASSYEASSYEQYF
.,TRBV4-2,TRBD2,TRBJ2-1,TGTGCCAGCAGCCAACCGGCGGGACTAGCGGACTTAAATGAGCAGTTCTTC,CASSQPAGLADLNEQFF
once,TRBV19,.,TRBJ2-2,TGTGCCAGTAGTATAGCTAGCAACACCGGGGAGCTGTTTTTT,CASSIASNTGELFF
.,TRBV27,.,TRBJ1-5,TGTGCCAGCAGTCTGGGGGGGCAGCCCCAGCATTTT,CASSLGGQPQHF
.,TRBV4-2,.,TRBJ2-7,TGTGCCAGCAGCCATAGTTCGGTGTCCTACGAGCAGTACTTC,CASSHSSVSYEQYF
few,TRBV6-4,TRBD1,TRBJ1-6,TGTGCCAGCAGTTCACCCGGGACAGGGGGTGTACCCCTCCACTTT,CASSSPGTGGVPLHF
.,TRBV4-3,.,TRBJ1-2,TGCGCCAGCAGCCAAGATGGGGGGGGCTATGGCTACACCTTC,CASSQDGGGYGYTF
.,TRBV15,.,TRBJ2-7,TGTGCCACCAGCAGAGGAGCCTACGAGCAGTACTTC,CATSRGAYEQYF
.,TRBV30,.,TRBJ1-1,TGTGCCTGGTCGATGCAGGGCGCTGAAGCTTTCTTT,CAWSMQGAEAFF
.,TRBV14,.,TRBJ2-5,TGTGCCAGCAGCCAAGTCTCGTACCAAGAGACCCAGTACTTC,CASSQVSYQETQYF
.,TRBV21-1,.,TRBJ1-4,TGTGCCAGCAGCAAATGGGGAGGGGTACAAGAAAAACTGTTTTTT,CASSKWGGVQEKLFF
.,TRBV15,.,TRBJ1-2,TGTGCCACCAGCAGACCCGGAACGCTCACTACCTATGGCTACACCTTC,CATSRPGTLTTYGYTF
few,TRBV19,.,TRBJ1-1,TGTGCCAGTAGTACTGGGTCTAGGCGGTGGGCTTTCTTT,CASSTGSRRWAFF
.,TRBV9,TRBD1,TRBJ2-7,TGTGCCAGCAGCGTAGAGACAGGGGGCGCCTACGAGCAGTACTTC,CASSVETGGAYEQYF
.,TRBV4-3,TRBD1,TRBJ2-3,TGCGCCAGCAGCCAGGACAGGGTGCCCCCCACAGATACGCAGTATTTT,CASSQDRVPPTDTQYF
.,TRBV5-1,.,TRBJ1-1,TGCGCCAGCAGCGTATACAGGGTCACTGAAGCTTTCTTT,CASSVYRVTEAFF
.,TRBV7-2,.,TRBJ2-7,TGTGCCAGCAGCTCCCTTGGTGGGCCGGCCTACGAGCAGTACTTC,CASSSLGGPAYEQYF
.,TRBV19,TRBD2,TRBJ2-2,TGTGCCAGTAGTAAACCGGGACTAAGGGAGGAGCTGTTTTTT,CASSKPGLREELFF
.,TRBV6-5,.,TRBJ2-2,TGTGCCAGCAGTTTGGGCAGGACCGGGGAGCTGTTTTTT,CASSLGRTGELFF
.,TRBV4-3,.,TRBJ1-1,TGCGCCAGCAGCCAAGATGGTAGGGGGGGCACTGAAGCTTTCTTT,CASSQDGRGGTEAFF
.,TRBV11-2,.,TRBJ2-5,TGTGCCAGCAGCTTTACTAGTCACAACGGAGAGACCCAGTACTTC,CASSFTSHNGETQYF
.,TRBV13,.,TRBJ2-3,TGTGCCAGCAGCTCCCGGACAGAAAGCACAGATACGCAGTATTTT,CASSSRTESTDTQYF
.,TRBV30,TRBD1,TRBJ2-2,TGTGCCGGACAGGGGGCGACCGGGGAGCTGTTTTTT,CAGQGATGELFF
.,TRBV6-4,.,TRBJ1-1,TGTGCCAGCAGCGAGGGGGATGGGAACACTGAAGCTTTCTTT,CASSEGDGNTEAFF
.,TRBV19,TRBD1,TRBJ1-1,TGTGCCAGTAGTGACAGGGGATGGACTGAAGCTTTCTTT,CASSDRGWTEAFF
.,TRBV7-9,TRBD1,TRBJ2-2,TGTGCCAGCAGCCCCCCGACAGGGGCCGGGGAGCTGTTTTTT,CASSPPTGAGELFF
.,TRBV11-3,TRBD1,TRBJ2-1,TGTGCCAGCAGCTCCCGACAGGGGCGCCCCAATGAGCAGTTCTTC,CASSSRQGRPNEQFF
.,TRBV5-6,.,TRBJ1-6,TGTGCCAGCAGCTTGGAGGGAGTCTATAATTCACCCCTCCACTTT,CASSLEGVYNSPLHF
.,TRBV25-1,.,TRBJ2-7,TGTGCCAGCAGTGAGTACGGGGGTACTTACTACGAGCAGTACTTC,CASSEYGGTYYEQYF
.,TRBV7-6,.,TRBJ1-6,TGTGCCAGCGCCCCGGGGGCCTATAATTCACCCCTCCACTTT,CASAPGAYNSPLHF
few,TRBV4-1,.,TRBJ2-2,TGCGCCAGCGGGCGGGCGGGGACGACCTCCGGGGAGCTGTTTTTT,CASGRAGTTSGELFF
.,TRBV15,.,TRBJ2-1,TGTGCCACCAGCGGACACAGGGCTGAGCAGTTCTTC,CATSGHRAEQFF
.,TRBV29-1,TRBD1,TRBJ1-1,TGCAGCGTTCTTGTCAGACAGGGGGCGGGCACTGAAGCTTTCTTT,CSVLVRQGAGTEAFF
.,TRBV29-1,.,TRBJ1-2,TGCAGCGTTGATAAGGGACACCTCTCTAACTATGGCTACACCTTC,CSVDKGHLSNYGYTF
.,TRBV5-1,TRBD2,TRBJ2-2,TGCGCCAGCAGCCTGGGACTAGCGGGAAACACCGGGGAGCTGTTTTTT,CASSLGLAGNTGELFF
.,TRBV2,TRBD1,TRBJ1-4,TGTGCCAGCAGTGAAGCATCTGACCCCCGGGACAGGTTTAATGAAAAACTGTTTTTT,CASSEASDPRDRFNEKLFF
.,TRBV7-6,.,TRBJ1-4,TGTGCCAGCAGGGACGCAGGGTTTAATGAAAAACTGTTTTTT,CASRDAGFNEKLFF
.,TRBV6-5,TRBD2,TRBJ2-3,TGTGCCAGCAGTTACTCCGCGGGGGGGCCAGATACGCAGTATTTT,CASSYSAGGPDTQYF
.,TRBV10-3,TRBD2,TRBJ2-3,TGTGCCATCAGTGACGGTAGCGGGGGGCAGAGCACAGATACGCAGTATTTT,CAISDGSGGQSTDTQYF
.,TRBV7-2,TRBD2,TRBJ2-7,TGTGCCAGCAGCTTAGCCCTAGCGGGGGGATACTACGAGCAGTACTTC,CASSLALAGGYYEQYF
once,TRBV19,.,TRBJ2-6,TGTGCCAGTAGTATAGATGCCAGGGTAAGCCCTGGGGCCAACGTCCTGACTTTC,CASSIDARVSPGANVLTF
once,TRBV9,TRBD2,TRBJ2-1,TGTGCCAGCAGCCCTTATCCGGGACTAGCCCTAAATGAGCAGTTCTTC,CASSPYPGLALNEQFF
.,TRBV14,.,TRBJ1-2,TGTGCCAGCAGCGAAGCGGGGGGCGGCTACACCTTC,CASSEAGGGYTF
.,TRBV4-3,.,TRBJ1-3,TGCGCCAGCAGCCTTTTCCCACCCCGCGCAGGAAACACCATATATTTT,CASSLFPPRAGNTIYF
.,TRBV29-1,TRBD1,TRBJ2-1,TGCAGCGGCGGGACAGGGGTTCGGTTCTTC,CSGGTGVRFF
.,TRBV7-6,TRBD1,TRBJ1-4,TGTGCCAGCAGCTTAGGACAGGGGCGCCTCGGGGCTAATGAAAAACTGTTTTTT,CASSLGQGRLGANEKLFF
.,TRBV7-3,TRBD1,TRBJ1-2,TGTGCCAGCAGCCTCAGGACAGGGGGGTTTTCTAACTATGGCTACACCTTC,CASSLRTGGFSNYGYTF
.,TRBV4-3,.,TRBJ2-7,TGCGCCAGCAGCCAAGACGGGGATGACGAGCAGTACTTC,CASSQDGDDEQYF